The following is a T cell receptor beta chain sequence with its context. Per germline, CDR1 SGHRS and CDR2 YFSETQ. After removal of 0 bases from V and 3 bases from J, the junction contained 13 bases not matched to a gene. This CDR3 is 19 amino acids long. This entry is derived from a study of blood T cell repertoires in COVID-19. Study at large: The United States, Italy and Spain were the sources of the acute and convalescent COVID-19 samples. Nucleic acid was either cDNA or gDNA, and it came from T cells, B-cell-depleted T cells, or PBMCs.

Some clones are missing from TCRdb's copy, which holds only in-frame ones; the method was immunoSEQ multiplex PCR. The table shows 100,000 or so clones, with about 86% occurring only once. V and J are TRBV5-1 and TRBJ2-2; 8 positions agree with TRBD1. This TCR was recovered from a woman between 45 and 60 years old who had recovered from COVID-19. Sequenced material: PBMCs or T cells enriched from blood (not recorded which). The CDR3 sequence is CASSLVLSRQGMDTGELFF. The CDR3 DNA reads as TGCGCCAGCAGCTTGGTATTATCCCGACAGGGGATGGACACCGGGGAGCTGTTTTTT.